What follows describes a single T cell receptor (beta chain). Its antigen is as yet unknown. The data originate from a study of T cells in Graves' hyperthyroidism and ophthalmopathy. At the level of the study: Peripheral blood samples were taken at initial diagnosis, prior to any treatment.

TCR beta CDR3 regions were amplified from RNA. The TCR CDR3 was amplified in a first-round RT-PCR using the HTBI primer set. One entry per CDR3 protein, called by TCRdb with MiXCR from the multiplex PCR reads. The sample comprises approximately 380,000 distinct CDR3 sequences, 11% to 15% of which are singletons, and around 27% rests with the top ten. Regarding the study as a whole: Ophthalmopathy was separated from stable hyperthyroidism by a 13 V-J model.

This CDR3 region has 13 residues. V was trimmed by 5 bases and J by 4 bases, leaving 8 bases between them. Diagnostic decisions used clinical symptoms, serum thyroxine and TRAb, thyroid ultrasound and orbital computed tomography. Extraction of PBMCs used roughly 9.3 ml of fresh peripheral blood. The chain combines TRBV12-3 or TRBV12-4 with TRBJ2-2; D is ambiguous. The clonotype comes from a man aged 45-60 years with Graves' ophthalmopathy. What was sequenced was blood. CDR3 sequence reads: CASSPTLTGELFF. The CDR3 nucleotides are TGTGCCAGCAGTCCCACCCTCACCGGGGAGCTGTTTTTT.